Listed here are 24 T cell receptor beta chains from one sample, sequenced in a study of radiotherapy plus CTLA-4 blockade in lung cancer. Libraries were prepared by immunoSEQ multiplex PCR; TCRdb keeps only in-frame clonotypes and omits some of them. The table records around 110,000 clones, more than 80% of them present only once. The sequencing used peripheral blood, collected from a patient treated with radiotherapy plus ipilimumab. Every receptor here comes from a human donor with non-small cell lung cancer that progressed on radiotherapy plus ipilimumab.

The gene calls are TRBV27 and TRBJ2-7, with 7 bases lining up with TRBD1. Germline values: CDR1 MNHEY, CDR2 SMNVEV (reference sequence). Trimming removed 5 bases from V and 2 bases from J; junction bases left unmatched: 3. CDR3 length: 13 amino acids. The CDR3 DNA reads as TGTGCCAGCAGTCACGGGACAGCCTACGAGCAGTACTTC. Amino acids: CASSHGTAYEQYF.

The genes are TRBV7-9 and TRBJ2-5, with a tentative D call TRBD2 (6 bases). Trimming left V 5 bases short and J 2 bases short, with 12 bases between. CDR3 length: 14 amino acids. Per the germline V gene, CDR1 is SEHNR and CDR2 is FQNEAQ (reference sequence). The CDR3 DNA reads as TGTGCCAGCAGCGCCATAGGGACTCAAGAGACCCAGTACTTC. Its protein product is CASSAIGTQETQYF.

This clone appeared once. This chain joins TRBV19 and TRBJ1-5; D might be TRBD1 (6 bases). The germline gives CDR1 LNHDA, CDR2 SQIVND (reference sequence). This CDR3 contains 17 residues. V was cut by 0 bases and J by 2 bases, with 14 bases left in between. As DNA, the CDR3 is TGTGCCAGTAGTATAGATCCGGGGGCGACCGGCAATCAGCCCCAGCATTTT. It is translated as CASSIDPGATGNQPQHF.

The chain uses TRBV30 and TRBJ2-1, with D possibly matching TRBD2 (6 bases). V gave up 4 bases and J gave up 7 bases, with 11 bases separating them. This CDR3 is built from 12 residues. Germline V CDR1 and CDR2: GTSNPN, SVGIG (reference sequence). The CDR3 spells CAWKLGGNEQFF. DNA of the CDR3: TGTGCCTGGAAATTAGGAGGGAATGAGCAGTTCTTC.

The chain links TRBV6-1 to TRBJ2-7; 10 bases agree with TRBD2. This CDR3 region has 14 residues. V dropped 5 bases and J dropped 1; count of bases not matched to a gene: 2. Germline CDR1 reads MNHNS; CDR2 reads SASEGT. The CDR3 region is CASSLAGVSYEQYF. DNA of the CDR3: TGTGCCAGCAGTCTAGCGGGAGTATCCTACGAGCAGTACTTC.

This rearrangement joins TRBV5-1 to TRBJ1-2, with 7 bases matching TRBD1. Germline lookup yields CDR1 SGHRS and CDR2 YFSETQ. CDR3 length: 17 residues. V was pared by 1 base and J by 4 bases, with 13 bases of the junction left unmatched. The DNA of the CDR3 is TGCGCCAGCAGCTTGTTTGGGACAGAACCTAGTAGCTATGGCTACACCTTC. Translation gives CASSLFGTEPSSYGYTF.

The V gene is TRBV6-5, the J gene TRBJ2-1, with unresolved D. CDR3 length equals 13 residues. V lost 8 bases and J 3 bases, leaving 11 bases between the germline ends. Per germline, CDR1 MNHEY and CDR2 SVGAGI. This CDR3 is CASGGLVYNEQFF. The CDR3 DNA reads TGTGCCAGCGGCGGCCTAGTCTACAATGAGCAGTTCTTC.

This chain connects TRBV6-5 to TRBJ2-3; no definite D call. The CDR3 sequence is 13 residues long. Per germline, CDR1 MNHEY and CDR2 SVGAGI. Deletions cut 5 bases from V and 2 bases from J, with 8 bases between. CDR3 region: CASSLDSTDTQYF. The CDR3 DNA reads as TGTGCCAGCAGTCTCGACTCCACAGATACGCAGTATTTT.

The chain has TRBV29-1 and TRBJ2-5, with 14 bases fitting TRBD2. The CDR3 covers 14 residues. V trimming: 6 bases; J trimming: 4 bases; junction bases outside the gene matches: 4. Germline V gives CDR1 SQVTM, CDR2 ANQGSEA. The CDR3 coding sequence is TGCAGCGTGGGACTAGCGGGAGCGACAGAGACCCAGTACTTC. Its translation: CSVGLAGATETQYF.

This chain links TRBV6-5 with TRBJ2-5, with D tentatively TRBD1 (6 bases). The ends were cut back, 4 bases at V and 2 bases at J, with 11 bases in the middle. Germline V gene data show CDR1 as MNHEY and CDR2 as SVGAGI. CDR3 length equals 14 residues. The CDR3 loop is CASSFPDSQETQYF. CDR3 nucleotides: TGTGCCAGCAGTTTCCCGGACAGTCAAGAGACCCAGTACTTC.

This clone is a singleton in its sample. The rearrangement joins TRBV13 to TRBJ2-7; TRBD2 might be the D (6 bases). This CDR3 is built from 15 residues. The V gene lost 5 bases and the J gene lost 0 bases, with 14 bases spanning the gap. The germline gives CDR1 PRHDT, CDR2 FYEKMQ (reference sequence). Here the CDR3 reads CASSVGGTVSYEQYF. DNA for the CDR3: TGTGCCAGCAGCGTTGGAGGGACCGTCTCCTACGAGCAGTACTTC.

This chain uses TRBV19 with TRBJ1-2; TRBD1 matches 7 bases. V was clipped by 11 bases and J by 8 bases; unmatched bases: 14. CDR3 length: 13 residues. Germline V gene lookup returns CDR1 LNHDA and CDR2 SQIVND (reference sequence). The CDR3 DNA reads TGTGCCGCGCGCCCGGGACAGTGGGGCGGCTACACCTTC. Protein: CAARPGQWGGYTF.

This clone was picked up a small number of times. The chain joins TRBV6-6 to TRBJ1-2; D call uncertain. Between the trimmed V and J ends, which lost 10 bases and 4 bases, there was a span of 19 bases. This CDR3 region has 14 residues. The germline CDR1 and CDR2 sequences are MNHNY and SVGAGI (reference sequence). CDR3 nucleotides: TGTGCCACCTCTGATTCAGATCGAGGCTATGGCTACACCTTC. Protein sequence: CATSDSDRGYGYTF.

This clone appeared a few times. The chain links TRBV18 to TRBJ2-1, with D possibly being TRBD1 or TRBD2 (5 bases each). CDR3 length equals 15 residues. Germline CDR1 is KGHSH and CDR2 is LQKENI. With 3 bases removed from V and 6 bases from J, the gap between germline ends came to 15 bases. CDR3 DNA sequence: TGTGCCAGCTCACCGGATCCAGGGAGTGCCAATGAGCAGTTCTTC. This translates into CASSPDPGSANEQFF.

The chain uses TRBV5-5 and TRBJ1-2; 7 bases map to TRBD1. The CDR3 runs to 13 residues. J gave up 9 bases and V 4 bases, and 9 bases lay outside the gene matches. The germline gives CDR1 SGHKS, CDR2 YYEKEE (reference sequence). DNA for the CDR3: TGTGCCAGCAGCATAGACAGGGTCCAAAGCTACACCTTC. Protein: CASSIDRVQSYTF.

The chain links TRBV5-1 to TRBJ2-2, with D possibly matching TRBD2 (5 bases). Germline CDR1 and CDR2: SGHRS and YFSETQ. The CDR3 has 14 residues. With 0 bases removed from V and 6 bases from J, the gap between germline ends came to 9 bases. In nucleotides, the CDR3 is TGCGCCAGCAGCTTGGATCCAGCGGCCGGGGAGCTGTTTTTT. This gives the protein CASSLDPAAGELFF.

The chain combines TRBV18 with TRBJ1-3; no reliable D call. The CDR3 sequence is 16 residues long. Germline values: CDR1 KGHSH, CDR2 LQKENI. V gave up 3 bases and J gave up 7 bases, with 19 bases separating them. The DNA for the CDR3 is TGTGCCAGCTCACCGACGACGGACGTTCTGAGGAACACCATATATTTT. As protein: CASSPTTDVLRNTIYF.

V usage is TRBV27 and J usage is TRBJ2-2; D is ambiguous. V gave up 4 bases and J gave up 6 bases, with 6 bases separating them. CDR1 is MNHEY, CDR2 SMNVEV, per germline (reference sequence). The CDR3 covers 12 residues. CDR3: CASSSLAGELFF. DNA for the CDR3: TGTGCCAGCAGTTCTTTGGCCGGGGAGCTGTTTTTT.

The CDR3 nucleotides read TGTGCCAGCAGCTTAAAAACGAGTGGGGGATACGAGCAGTACTTC. This codes for CASSLKTSGGYEQYF. The chain combines TRBV7-8 with TRBJ2-7; D might be TRBD1 or TRBD2, each matching 5 bases. CDR1 SGHVS and CDR2 FQNEAQ come from the germline V gene. V was trimmed by 2 bases and J by 4 bases, leaving 15 bases between them. CDR3 length equals 15 residues.

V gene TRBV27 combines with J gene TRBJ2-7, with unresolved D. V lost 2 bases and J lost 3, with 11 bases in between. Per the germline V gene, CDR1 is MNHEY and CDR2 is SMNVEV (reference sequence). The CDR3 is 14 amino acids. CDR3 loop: CASSLQAKYYEQYF. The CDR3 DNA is TGTGCCAGCAGTTTACAGGCCAAGTACTACGAGCAGTACTTC.

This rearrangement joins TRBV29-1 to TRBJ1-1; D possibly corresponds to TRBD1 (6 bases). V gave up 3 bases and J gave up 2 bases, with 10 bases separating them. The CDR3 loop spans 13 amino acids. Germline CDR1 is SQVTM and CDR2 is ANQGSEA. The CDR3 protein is CSVDGQLNTEAFF. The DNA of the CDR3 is TGCAGCGTTGATGGACAGCTAAACACTGAAGCTTTCTTT.

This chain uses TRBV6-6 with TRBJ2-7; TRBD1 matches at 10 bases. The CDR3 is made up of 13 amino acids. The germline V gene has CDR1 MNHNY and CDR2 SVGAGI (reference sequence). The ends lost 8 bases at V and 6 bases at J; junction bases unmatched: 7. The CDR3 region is CASSPGTGAEQYF. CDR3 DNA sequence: TGTGCCAGCTCCCCGGGGACAGGGGCCGAGCAGTACTTC.

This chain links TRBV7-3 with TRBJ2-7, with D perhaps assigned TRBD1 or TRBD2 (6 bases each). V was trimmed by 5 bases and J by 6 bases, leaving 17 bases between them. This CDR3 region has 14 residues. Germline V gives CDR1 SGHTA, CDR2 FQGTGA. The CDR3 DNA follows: TGTGCCAGCAGCAGCGTGGACCGGGGGCTCGAGCAGTACTTC. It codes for CASSSVDRGLEQYF.

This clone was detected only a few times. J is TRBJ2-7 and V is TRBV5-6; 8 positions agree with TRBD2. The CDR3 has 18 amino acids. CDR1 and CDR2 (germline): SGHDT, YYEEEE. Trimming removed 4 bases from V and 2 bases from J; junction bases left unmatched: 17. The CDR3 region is CASSPTIDSGRDPYEQYF. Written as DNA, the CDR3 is TGTGCCAGCAGCCCAACGATTGACAGCGGGAGAGACCCCTACGAGCAGTACTTC. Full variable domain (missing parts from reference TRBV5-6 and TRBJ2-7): DAGVTQSPTHLIKTRGQQVTLRCSPKSGHDTVSWYQQALGQGPQFIFQYYEEEERQRGNFPDRFSGHQFPNYSSELNVNALLLGDSALYLCASSPTIDSGRDPYEQYFGPGTRLTVT.